The 20 T cell receptor beta chains listed next were all sequenced from one sample in a study of cytomegalovirus exposure and HLA in healthy donors. TCRdb's table, derived via immunoSEQ multiplex PCR, lists solely in-frame clones and lacks some. The sample carries 150,000 to 200,000 clones, roughly 86% recorded once. Sequencing input: PBMCs. All receptors derive from a woman in her late teens or twenties in good health and CMV-seronegative.

The chain recombines TRBV30 with TRBJ2-3; maybe TRBD2 (6 bases). This CDR3 contains 15 residues. Trimming stripped 1 base from V and 0 bases from J, with 11 bases between. Germline-derived CDR1 and CDR2 are GTSNPN and SVGIG (reference sequence). The CDR3 DNA follows: TGTGCCTGGAGTGCCAGGGCGGGAAGCACAGATACGCAGTATTTT. Its translation: CAWSARAGSTDTQYF.

The table lists this clone with a count of one. V gene TRBV19 combines with J gene TRBJ1-5; D is uncertain. Trimming stripped 0 bases from V and 1 base from J, with 13 bases between. Germline lookup yields CDR1 LNHDA and CDR2 SQIVND (reference sequence). This CDR3 has 17 amino acids. CDR3 DNA sequence: TGTGCCAGTAGTATAGATCACGGGGTAGGAAGCAATCAGCCCCAGCATTTT. Encoded protein: CASSIDHGVGSNQPQHF.

The chain joins TRBV19 to TRBJ1-2; TRBD1 might be the D (5 bases). V lost 7 bases, J lost 8 bases, and 20 bases lay in between. Germline CDR1 is LNHDA and CDR2 is SQIVND (reference sequence). This CDR3 has 14 amino acids. The CDR3, as DNA: TGTGCCAGTACCCGGGTAGGGGAGGCGGTGGGCTACACCTTC. It encodes CASTRVGEAVGYTF.

This clone was seen once. The chain couples TRBV12-5 to TRBJ1-2, with TRBD1 matching 7 bases. Germline lookup yields CDR1 LGHNT and CDR2 FRNRAP. The J segment lost 4 bases and the V segment lost 4 bases, leaving 3 bases of the junction unmatched. There are 13 residues in the CDR3. The CDR3 spells CASGSWDSYGYTF. The CDR3 DNA sequence: TGTGCTAGTGGTTCCTGGGACAGCTATGGCTACACCTTC. Drawing the rest from reference TRBV12-5 and TRBJ1-2, the complete variable domain is DARVTQTPRHKVTEMGQEVTMRCQPILGHNTVFWYRQTMMQGLELLAYFRNRAPLDDSGMPKDRFSAEMPDATLATLKIQPSEPRDSAVYFCASGSWDSYGYTFGSGTRLTVV.

This clone was seen just once. The V gene is TRBV5-8, the J gene TRBJ1-2; 8 nucleotides match TRBD1. Germline V gene lookup returns CDR1 SGHTS and CDR2 YDEGEE. Trimming removed 4 bases from V and 6 bases from J; junction bases left unmatched: 11. The CDR3 has 15 amino acids. The CDR3 DNA reads TGTGCCAGCAGCCGGGACCGCGACAGGGGAGATGGCTACACCTTC. Amino acid sequence: CASSRDRDRGDGYTF.

The chain employs TRBV18 and TRBJ2-7; tentative D call: TRBD1 (6 bases). The CDR3 has 15 residues. Germline V gene lookup returns CDR1 KGHSH and CDR2 LQKENI. V gave up 3 bases and J gave up 6 bases, with 18 bases separating them. CDR3 DNA: TGTGCCAGCTCACCTCCAGGGGCAGTACCTTTCGAGCAGTACTTC. This codes for CASSPPGAVPFEQYF.

This clone showed up just once. The rearrangement uses TRBV5-6 and TRBJ2-1, with D perhaps TRBD1 (5 bases). The germline V gene has CDR1 SGHDT and CDR2 YYEEEE. The ends were cut back, 0 bases at V and 9 bases at J, with 25 bases in the middle. The CDR3 runs to 18 residues. CDR3 in DNA: TGTGCCAGCAGCTTGGAAGGTATCCGCAGGGTCACCTCCGGTGAGCAGTTCTTC. Translated: CASSLEGIRRVTSGEQFF.

The chain couples TRBV7-9 to TRBJ1-2, with TRBD1 as a possible D gene (5 bases). The V gene lost 10 bases and the J gene lost 1 base, with 22 bases spanning the gap. Germline assignment: CDR1 SEHNR and CDR2 FQNEAQ (reference sequence). CDR3 length: 16 residues. CDR3 DNA sequence: TGTGCCACTCAGATCCAAATTGACAGAGTTAACTATGGCTACACCTTC. This encodes CATQIQIDRVNYGYTF. Based on the CDR3 plus reference TRBV7-9 and TRBJ1-2, the full variable domain is DTGVSQNPRHKITKRGQNVTFRCDPISEHNRLYWYRQTLGQGPEFLTYFQNEAQLEKSRLLSDRFSAERPKGSFSTLEIQRTEQGDSAMYLCATQIQIDRVNYGYTFGSGTRLTVV.

This clone was found once. V gene TRBV5-8 combines with J gene TRBJ2-2, with TRBD1 as a possible D gene (5 bases). The CDR3 has 14 amino acids. Germline CDR1 reads SGHTS; CDR2 reads YDEGEE. Trimming took off 0 bases at V and 7 bases at J, with 10 bases between the two ends. CDR3 residues: CASSLDGRGGELFF. The DNA for the CDR3 is TGTGCCAGCAGCTTGGACGGAAGGGGCGGGGAGCTGTTTTTT.

The gene calls are TRBV30 and TRBJ1-2; D is ambiguous. V lost 3 bases, J lost 1 base, and 9 bases lay in between. Germline-derived CDR1 and CDR2 are GTSNPN and SVGIG (reference sequence). This CDR3 is built from 13 residues. The CDR3 loop reads CAWSLSNNYGYTF. The CDR3 DNA reads as TGTGCCTGGAGCTTATCTAATAACTATGGCTACACCTTC.

The rearrangement joins TRBV5-1 to TRBJ2-3, with a weak D call TRBD1 (5 bases). The CDR3 extends over 14 amino acids. Germline CDR1 reads SGHRS; CDR2 reads YFSETQ. With 1 base removed from V and 2 bases from J, the gap between germline ends came to 8 bases. In DNA, the CDR3 is TGCGCCAGCAGCTTGCGACAGTCCACAGATACGCAGTATTTT. This translates into CASSLRQSTDTQYF.

The chain joins TRBV7-9 to TRBJ1-3, with TRBD1 identical over 8 bases. Germline V gives CDR1 SEHNR, CDR2 FQNEAQ (reference sequence). This CDR3 has 14 residues. The junction had 6 bases not matched to a gene; V was cut back by 10 bases and J by 1 base. CDR3 nucleotides: TGTGCCATTAGCAGGGGGCGTTCTGGAAACACCATATATTTT. Amino acids: CAISRGRSGNTIYF.

CDR3 amino acids: CASSPGQGLSSYNEQFF. Written as DNA, the CDR3 is TGTGCCAGCAGTCCGGGACAGGGTCTTAGCTCCTACAATGAGCAGTTCTTC. V is TRBV27 and J is TRBJ2-1; TRBD1 matches 9 bases. Germline CDR1 reads MNHEY; CDR2 reads SMNVEV (reference sequence). The J segment lost 0 bases and the V segment lost 5 bases, leaving 8 bases of the junction unmatched. The CDR3 consists of 17 residues.

This rearrangement joins TRBV6-1 to TRBJ1-4; 8 bases agree with TRBD1. The CDR3 runs to 13 residues. Trimming cost V 5 bases and J 8 bases; bases outside gene matches: 4. CDR1 and CDR2 from the germline V gene are MNHNS and SASEGT. CDR3 loop: CASSNRGAEKLFF. The CDR3 region has the DNA TGTGCCAGCAGTAACAGGGGGGCGGAAAAACTGTTTTTT.

V is TRBV29-1 and J is TRBJ1-3; 7 nucleotides line up with TRBD1. The CDR3 extends over 13 amino acids. Per germline, CDR1 SQVTM and CDR2 ANQGSEA. Trimming removed 7 bases from V and 4 bases from J; junction bases left unmatched: 7. In nucleotides, the CDR3 is TGCAGCGCAACTCGACAGGGAGGAAACACCATATATTTT. Translating it yields CSATRQGGNTIYF.

This chain connects TRBV5-1 to TRBJ1-1; D ambiguous. Trimming pared 0 bases from V and 6 bases from J, leaving 3 bases between. CDR1 and CDR2 (germline): SGHRS, YFSETQ. The CDR3 contains 11 residues. CDR3 region: CASSLGAEAFF. DNA of the CDR3: TGCGCCAGCAGCTTGGGAGCTGAAGCTTTCTTT.

This clone appeared once. The chain uses TRBV6-5 and TRBJ2-3, with D possibly TRBD1 on 5 matching bases. The CDR3 has 15 residues. V was trimmed by 7 bases and J by 3 bases, leaving 17 bases between them. Germline values: CDR1 MNHEY, CDR2 SVGAGI. The DNA of the CDR3 is TGTGCCAGCACCTTACAAGGGGATAGGACAGATACGCAGTATTTT. Amino acids: CASTLQGDRTDTQYF.

The chain has TRBV9 and TRBJ1-1; no clear D gene. Germline V gives CDR1 SGDLS, CDR2 YYNGEE. The ends were cut back, 2 bases at V and 8 bases at J, with 22 bases in the middle. The CDR3 totals 16 residues. The CDR3 nucleotides read TGTGCCAGCAGCGTCCAAATGATCGACGGAACAGCCGAAGCTTTCTTT. Encoded protein: CASSVQMIDGTAEAFF. The entire variable domain, with the rest obtained from reference TRBV9 and TRBJ1-1, is as follows: DSGVTQTPKHLITATGQRVTLRCSPRSGDLSVYWYQQSLDQGLQFLIQYYNGEERAKGNILERFSAQQFPDLHSELNLSSLELGDSALYFCASSVQMIDGTAEAFFGQGTRLTVV.

The chain has TRBV9 and TRBJ1-1; 8 positions agree with TRBD1. J was trimmed by 1 base and V by 3 bases; bases with no gene match: 5. The CDR3 covers 15 residues. Germline loops: CDR1 SGDLS, CDR2 YYNGEE. DNA of the CDR3: TGTGCCAGCAGCGCTCCGACAGGGGAGAACACTGAAGCTTTCTTT. Residues: CASSAPTGENTEAFF.

This clone was recorded a few times. Other DNA sequences in this sample translate to the same CDR3. V is TRBV7-9 and J is TRBJ2-7; no definite D call. This CDR3 has 12 residues. Trimming took off 7 bases at V and 0 bases at J, with 7 bases between the two ends. CDR1 SEHNR and CDR2 FQNEAQ come from the germline V gene (reference sequence). The CDR3 nucleotides are TGTGCCAGCACCCCGAGCTCCTACGAGCAGTACTTC. It specifies CASTPSSYEQYF. The complete variable domain, with remaining parts taken from reference TRBV7-9 and TRBJ2-7, reads DTGVSQNPRHKITKRGQNVTFRCDPISEHNRLYWYRQTLGQGPEFLTYFQNEAQLEKSRLLSDRFSAERPKGSFSTLEIQRTEQGDSAMYLCASTPSSYEQYFGPGTRLTVT.